This section outlines one T cell receptor (beta chain) sequence together with its context. The sample is drawn from a study of blood T cells in healthy people across ages. Germline V gene sequence: CDR1 KGHDR, CDR2 SFDVKD. CDR3 length equals 14 residues. The junction had 5 bases not matched to a gene; V was cut back by 5 bases and J by 4 bases. Primers used in a second PCR of about 7 to 12 cycles were a sample-barcoded 5' primer and a J-beta primer mix. Researchers report that a template-switch adaptor with 12 random nucleotides tagged each cDNA molecule. TCRdb re-analysed the 5' RACE reads in MiXCR, keeping a single row per CDR3 protein. Of some 860,000 distinct CDR3 sequences listed, about 56% were seen once; the top ten hold around a quarter.

Sequencing was performed on blood. The receptor comes from a middle-aged man in good health. The chain has TRBV24-1 and TRBJ2-3; 7 bases line up with TRBD1. The CDR3 bases are TGTGCCACCAGTGGACAGGGCGGGTCAGATACGCAGTATTTT. Its translation: CATSGQGGSDTQYF.